A single T cell receptor (beta chain) is shown here with its context. Antigen specificity is unknown. The sample comes from a study of TIL therapy for anti-PD-1-resistant metastatic lung cancer. Regarding the study as a whole: Patients were highly selected, enriched for treatment-naive, never-smoker and oncogene-addicted cases. The baseline peripheral repertoire was partially replaced by infused TIL clonotypes that later decayed.

Time point: pre-treatment sample, taken before nivolumab and TIL therapy. Patients were adults with stage 4 NSCLC. The immunoSEQ assay was v3. Clones were sequenced by immunoSEQ multiplex PCR, and TCRdb holds only the in-frame ones, with some missing. The sample lists 21,000 or so clones, about 79% seen once, with nearly 7.5% in the top ten. CDR1 and CDR2 from the germline V gene are SEHNR and FQNEAQ (reference sequence). V was cut by 2 bases and J by 0 bases, with 11 bases left in between. CDR3 size: 17 residues. This material consisted of blood, taken at baseline. The receptor was isolated from a person aged 25 to 85 with non-small cell lung cancer. V usage is TRBV7-9 and J usage is TRBJ1-6; D is possibly TRBD1 (5 bases). CDR3 amino acids: CASSLPRGSSYNSPLHF. CDR3 DNA sequence: TGTGCCAGCAGCTTACCGAGGGGTAGCTCCTATAATTCACCCCTCCACTTT. The complete variable domain, with remaining parts taken from reference TRBV7-9 and TRBJ1-6, reads DTGVSQNPRHKITKRGQNVTFRCDPISEHNRLYWYRQTLGQGPEFLTYFQNEAQLEKSRLLSDRFSAERPKGSFSTLEIQRTEQGDSAMYLCASSLPRGSSYNSPLHFGNGTRLTVT.